The sequence of this T cell receptor (beta chain) was determined in a study of OX40 agonist ivuxolimab in advanced cancers. Describing the broader study: Ivuxolimab was an agonistic, fully human IgG2 monoclonal antibody directed against OX40 (CD134), a costimulatory receptor. Intravenous ivuxolimab was administered to patients every 2 weeks at six dose levels: 0.01, 0.1, 0.3, 1.5, 3 and 10 mg/kg. Of the roughly 51 patients in dose escalation, about 20 had hepatocellular carcinoma, some 15 had melanoma, 9 had renal cell carcinoma and 9 had head and neck cancer. The dose-escalation cohort was around 83% male with a mean age of about 65 years, ranging from roughly 23 to 79. Patients were allowed to have had prior anti-PD-1, anti-PD-L1 or anti-CTLA-4 therapy, and around two fifths of the dose-escalation patients had been treated with checkpoint inhibitors. Partial responses occurred in three dose-escalation patients: two with cutaneous melanoma and one with hepatocellular carcinoma. The point of sequencing TCRbeta in the periphery was to test whether ivuxolimab changed TCR sequence diversity and drove clonal T-cell expansion. The monotherapy dose-escalation portion (N ≈ 56 patients) of the phase I ivuxolimab trial is reported in the paper.

Turning to this clone: Its antigen target is currently unknown. No much larger clone is present one base from it, and per-base qualities are unavailable.

The germline V gene specifies ENHRY as CDR1 and SYGVKD as CDR2. The CDR3 contains 16 residues, cysteine and phenylalanine counted. CDR3 DNA is the only sequence kept; it has 48 bases, read in frame from the first base. Trimming takes 6 bases off V and 2 bases off J; junction bases not matched to a gene: 8. Genomic DNA was isolated from the sorted cells so that the TCRbeta CDR3 region could be sequenced. The immunoSEQ Assay was used to sequence the TCRbeta CDR3 regions. Entries here come from immuneACCESS through TCRdb and include only in-frame sequences with V and J called. Some clones fail to appear in such tables; in the studies checked, an unresolved V gene covers under half of the shortfall, and the cause of the remainder is unknown. A total of 85,000 to 120,000 clones appear in this sample, roughly nine tenths of them only once. The ten top clones hold approximately 0.52% of the sample. Results and caveats for the whole study, not just this receptor: In the 0.1-3.0 mg/kg groups, partial responders were among the patients with the lowest normalized peripheral clonal expansion, particularly in CD8+ T cells. On average, CD8+ T cells showed more expanded clones than CD4+ T cells after ivuxolimab. The antigen specificity of the peripheral T cells that underwent clonal expansion was not determined. At doses of 0.1 to 3.0 mg/kg, clonal expansion of both CD4+ and CD8+ blood T cells was observed from baseline to week 6. Low levels of normalized T-cell clonal expansion were also seen in some nonresponding patients.

Patients with a history of autoimmune disease or receiving systemic immunosuppression were excluded from the trial. In every dose cohort, peripheral blood was drawn for TCR sequencing at baseline, cycle 4 day 1, and cycle 7 day 1. Samples came from an open-label, multicenter, first-in-human phase I dose-escalation trial of ivuxolimab. Adults with locally advanced or metastatic melanoma, renal cell carcinoma, hepatocellular carcinoma or head and neck squamous cell carcinoma were enrolled in the trial. Before TCR sequencing, CD4+ T cells and CD8+ T cells from peripheral blood were sorted into separate populations.

Sequences were derived from CD4+ or CD8+ T cells sorted from blood, sampled in a trial of the OX40 agonist ivuxolimab. Here the chain combines TRBV10-3 and TRBJ2-2, with 8 bases matching TRBD2. The clonotype comes from an adult with an advanced solid tumor such as melanoma, head and neck, liver or kidney cancer. The nucleotide sequence reads TGTGCCATCAGGCTAGCGGGCCCGCGTAACACCGGGGAGCTGTTTTTT. This encodes CAIRLAGPRNTGELFF.